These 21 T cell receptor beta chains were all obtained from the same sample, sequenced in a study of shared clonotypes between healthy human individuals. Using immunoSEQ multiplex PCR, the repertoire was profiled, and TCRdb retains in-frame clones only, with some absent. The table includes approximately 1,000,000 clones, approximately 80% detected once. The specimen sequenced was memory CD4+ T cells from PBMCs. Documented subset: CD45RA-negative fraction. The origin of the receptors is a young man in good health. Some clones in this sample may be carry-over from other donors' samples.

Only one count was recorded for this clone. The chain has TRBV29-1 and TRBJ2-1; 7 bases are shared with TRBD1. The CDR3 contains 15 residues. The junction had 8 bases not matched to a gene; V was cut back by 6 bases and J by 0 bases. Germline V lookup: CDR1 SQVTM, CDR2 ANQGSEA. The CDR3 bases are TGCAGCGTCCAAATATCAGGGGGCTCCTACAATGAGCAGTTCTTC. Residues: CSVQISGGSYNEQFF.

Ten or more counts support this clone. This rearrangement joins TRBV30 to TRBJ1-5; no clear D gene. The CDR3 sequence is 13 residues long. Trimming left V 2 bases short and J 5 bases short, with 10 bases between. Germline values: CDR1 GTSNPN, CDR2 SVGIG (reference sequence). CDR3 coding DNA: TGTGCCTGGAGTACGACCCACGATCAGCCCCAGCATTTT. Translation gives CAWSTTHDQPQHF.

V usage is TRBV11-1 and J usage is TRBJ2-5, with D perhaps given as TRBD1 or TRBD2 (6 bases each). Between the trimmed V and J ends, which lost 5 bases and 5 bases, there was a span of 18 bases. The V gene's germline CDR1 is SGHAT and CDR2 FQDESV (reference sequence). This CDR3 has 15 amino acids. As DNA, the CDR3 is TGTGCCAGCAGCGAGGGGGGATTTGACAGGGAGACCCAGTACTTC. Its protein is CASSEGGFDRETQYF.

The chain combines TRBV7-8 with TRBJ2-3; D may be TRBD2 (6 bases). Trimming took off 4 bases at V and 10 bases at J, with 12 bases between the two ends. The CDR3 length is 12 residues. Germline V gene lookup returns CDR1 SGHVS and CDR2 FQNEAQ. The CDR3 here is CASSSAGTAQYF. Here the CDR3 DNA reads TGTGCCAGCAGCTCAGCCGGGACTGCGCAGTATTTT.

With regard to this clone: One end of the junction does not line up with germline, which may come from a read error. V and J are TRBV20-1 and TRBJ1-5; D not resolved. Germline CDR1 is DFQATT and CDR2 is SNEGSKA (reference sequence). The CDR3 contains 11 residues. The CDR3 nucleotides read TGCAGTGCTAAGAGCAATAAGCCCCAGCATTTT. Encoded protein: CSAKSNKPQHF.

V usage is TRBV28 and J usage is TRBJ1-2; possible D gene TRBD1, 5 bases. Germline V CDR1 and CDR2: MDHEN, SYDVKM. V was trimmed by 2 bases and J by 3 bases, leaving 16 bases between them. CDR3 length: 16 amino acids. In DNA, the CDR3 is TGTGCCAGCAGTTTAGGGGGAGGGAGGGGTTACTATGGCTACACCTTC. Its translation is CASSLGGGRGYYGYTF.

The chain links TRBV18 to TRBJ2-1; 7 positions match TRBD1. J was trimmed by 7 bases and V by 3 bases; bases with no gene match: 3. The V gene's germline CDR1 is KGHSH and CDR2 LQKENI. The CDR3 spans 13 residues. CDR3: CASSPSQGNEQFF. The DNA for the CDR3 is TGTGCCAGCTCACCGTCACAGGGGAATGAGCAGTTCTTC.

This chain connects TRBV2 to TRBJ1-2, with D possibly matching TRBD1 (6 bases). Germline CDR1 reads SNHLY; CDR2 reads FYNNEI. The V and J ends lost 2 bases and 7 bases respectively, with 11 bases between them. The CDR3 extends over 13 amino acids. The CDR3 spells CASSEQGQGGYTF. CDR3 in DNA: TGTGCCAGCAGTGAACAGGGACAAGGTGGCTACACCTTC.

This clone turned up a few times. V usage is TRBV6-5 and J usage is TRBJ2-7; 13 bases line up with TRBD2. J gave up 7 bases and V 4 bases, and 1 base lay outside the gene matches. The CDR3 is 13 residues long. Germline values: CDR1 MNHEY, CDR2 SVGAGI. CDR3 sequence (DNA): TGTGCCAGCAGTTTGGGACTAGCGGGGGAGCAGTACTTC. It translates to CASSLGLAGEQYF.

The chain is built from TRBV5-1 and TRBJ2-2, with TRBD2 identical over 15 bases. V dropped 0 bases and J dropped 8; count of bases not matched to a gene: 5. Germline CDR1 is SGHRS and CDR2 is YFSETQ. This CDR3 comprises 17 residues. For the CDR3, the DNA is TGCGCCAGCAGCTTGGAAGGGACTAGCGGGAGGTCGGGGGAGCTGTTTTTT. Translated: CASSLEGTSGRSGELFF.

Here the CDR3 reads CASSWTGGPLGELFF. In DNA, the CDR3 is TGCGCCAGCAGCTGGACAGGGGGCCCTCTCGGGGAGCTGTTTTTT. V gene TRBV5-1 combines with J gene TRBJ2-2; 11 nucleotides line up with TRBD1. The length of the CDR3 is 15 residues. Trimming removed 3 bases from V and 7 bases from J; junction bases left unmatched: 5. Looked up from germline, CDR1 is SGHRS and CDR2 is YFSETQ.

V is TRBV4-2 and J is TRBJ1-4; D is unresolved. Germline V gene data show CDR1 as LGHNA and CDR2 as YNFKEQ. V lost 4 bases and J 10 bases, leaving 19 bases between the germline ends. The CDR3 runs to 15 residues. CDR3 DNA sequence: TGTGCCAGCAGCCTCCTAGGGAAACCCGTAGGAAAACTGTTTTTT. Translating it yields CASSLLGKPVGKLFF.

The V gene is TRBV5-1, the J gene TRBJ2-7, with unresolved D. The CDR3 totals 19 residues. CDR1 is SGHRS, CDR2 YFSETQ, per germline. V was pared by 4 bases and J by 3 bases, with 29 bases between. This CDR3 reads CASSKNSGAKSRSFYEQYF. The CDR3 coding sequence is TGCGCCAGCAGCAAGAACTCGGGCGCAAAGTCGAGGAGTTTCTACGAGCAGTACTTC. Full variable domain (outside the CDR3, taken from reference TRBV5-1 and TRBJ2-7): KAGVTQTPRYLIKTRGQQVTLSCSPISGHRSVSWYQQTPGQGLQFLFEYFSETQRNKGNFPGRFSGRQFSNSRSEMNVSTLELGDSALYLCASSKNSGAKSRSFYEQYFGPGTRLTVT.

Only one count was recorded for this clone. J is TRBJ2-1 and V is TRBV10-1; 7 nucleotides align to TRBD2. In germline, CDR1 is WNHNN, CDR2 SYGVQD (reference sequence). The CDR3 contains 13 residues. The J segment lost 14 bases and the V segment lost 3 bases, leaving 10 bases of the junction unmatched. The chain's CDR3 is CASSDSTSVGEFF. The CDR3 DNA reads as TGCGCCAGCAGTGACTCAACTAGCGTAGGCGAGTTCTTC.

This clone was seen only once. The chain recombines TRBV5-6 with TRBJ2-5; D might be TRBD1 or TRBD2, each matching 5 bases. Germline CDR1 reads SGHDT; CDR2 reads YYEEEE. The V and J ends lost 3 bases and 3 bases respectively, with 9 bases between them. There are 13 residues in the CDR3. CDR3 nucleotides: TGTGCCAGCAGCTGGGGGACGGAAGAGACCCAGTACTTC. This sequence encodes CASSWGTEETQYF.

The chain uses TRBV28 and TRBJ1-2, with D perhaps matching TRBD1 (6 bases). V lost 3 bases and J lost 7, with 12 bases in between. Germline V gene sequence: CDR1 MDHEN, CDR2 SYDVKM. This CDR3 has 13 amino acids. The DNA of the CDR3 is TGTGCCAGCAGTTTTGGGGGCGTACCTGGCTACACCTTC. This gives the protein CASSFGGVPGYTF.

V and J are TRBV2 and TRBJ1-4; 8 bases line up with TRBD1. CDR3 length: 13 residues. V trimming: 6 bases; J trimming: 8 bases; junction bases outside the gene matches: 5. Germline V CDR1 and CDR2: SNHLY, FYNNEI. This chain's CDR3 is CASRGQGGEKLFF. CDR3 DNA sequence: TGTGCCAGCAGAGGACAGGGTGGCGAAAAACTGTTTTTT. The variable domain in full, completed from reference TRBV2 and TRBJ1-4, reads EPEVTQTPSHQVTQMGQEVILRCVPISNHLYFYWYRQILGQKVEFLVSFYNNEISEKSEIFDDQFSVERPDGSNFTLKIRSTKLEDSAMYFCASRGQGGEKLFFGSGTQLSVL.

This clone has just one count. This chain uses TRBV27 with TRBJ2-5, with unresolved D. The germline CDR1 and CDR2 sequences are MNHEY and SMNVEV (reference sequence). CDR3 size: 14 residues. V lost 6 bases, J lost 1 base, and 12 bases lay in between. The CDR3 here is CASRPLGVQETQYF. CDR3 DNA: TGTGCCAGCAGGCCGCTTGGGGTCCAAGAGACCCAGTACTTC.

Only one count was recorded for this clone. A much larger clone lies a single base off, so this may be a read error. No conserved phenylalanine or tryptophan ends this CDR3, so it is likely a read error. This CDR3 reads CAWSAGQGFNIQYL. For the CDR3, the DNA is TGTGCCTGGAGCGCGGGACAGGGGTTTAACATTCAGTACTTA. This chain uses TRBV30 with TRBJ2-4; 10 positions match TRBD1. The CDR3 runs 14 residues. V lost 3 bases, J lost 7 bases, and 6 bases stayed unmatched. The germline CDR1 and CDR2 sequences are GTSNPN and SVGIG (reference sequence).

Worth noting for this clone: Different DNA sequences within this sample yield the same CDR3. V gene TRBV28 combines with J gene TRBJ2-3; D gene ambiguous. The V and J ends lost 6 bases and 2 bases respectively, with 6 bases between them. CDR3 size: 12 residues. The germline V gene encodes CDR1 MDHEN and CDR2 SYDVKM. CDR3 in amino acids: CASSLLTDTQYF. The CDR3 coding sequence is TGTGCCAGCAGCCTCCTCACAGATACGCAGTATTTT.

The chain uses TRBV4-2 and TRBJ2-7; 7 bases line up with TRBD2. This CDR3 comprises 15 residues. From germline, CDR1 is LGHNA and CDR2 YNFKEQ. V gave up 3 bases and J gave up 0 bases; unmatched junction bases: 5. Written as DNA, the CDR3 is TGTGCCAGCAGCCAGGGGGACTACAGCTCCTACGAGCAGTACTTC. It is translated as CASSQGDYSSYEQYF.